Listed here are 21 T cell receptor beta chains from one sample, sequenced in a study of cytotoxic CD8 clonotypes in ibrutinib-treated CLL. Generated by immunoSEQ multiplex PCR, the TCRdb table keeps only in-frame clones and is missing some. The table lists roughly 200,000 clones, approximately 75% of them singletons. The sample here was PBMCs, taken after 12 months of ibrutinib treatment. Receptors were obtained from a human donor with chronic lymphocytic leukemia.

The chain carries TRBV4-1 and TRBJ2-3; unclear D gene. Trimming stripped 3 bases from V and 6 bases from J, with 13 bases between. This CDR3 contains 14 residues. CDR1 and CDR2 (germline): MGHRA, YSYEKL. The CDR3 here is CASSQTLWSDTQYF. Written as DNA, the CDR3 is TGCGCCAGCAGCCAGACCTTATGGTCGGATACGCAGTATTTT.

V is TRBV18 and J is TRBJ1-2, with D tentatively TRBD1 (5 bases). The V end lost 2 bases, the J end lost 3 bases, and 16 bases lay between the germline ends. CDR1 and CDR2 (germline): KGHSH, LQKENI. This CDR3 is built from 16 residues. The CDR3 spells CASSPKQASSDYGYTF. The CDR3 DNA is TGTGCCAGCTCACCAAAACAGGCGTCGAGCGACTATGGCTACACCTTC.

The chain links TRBV28 to TRBJ2-1; 8 nucleotides agree with TRBD2. J was trimmed by 13 bases and V by 4 bases; bases with no gene match: 9. The germline V gene encodes CDR1 MDHEN and CDR2 SYDVKM. There are 13 residues in the CDR3. CDR3 bases: TGTGCCAGCAGTTCCCCCGGTAGCGGGATACAGTTCTTC. Amino acids: CASSSPGSGIQFF.

There are a few counts of this clone. This sequence joins TRBV5-1 and TRBJ2-2, with D possibly TRBD1 on 6 matching bases. CDR1 SGHRS and CDR2 YFSETQ come from the germline V gene. Between the trimmed V and J ends, which lost 0 bases and 0 bases, there was a span of 6 bases. The CDR3 runs 15 residues. The CDR3 loop is CASSLAGANTGELFF. The DNA of the CDR3 is TGCGCCAGCAGCTTGGCAGGGGCGAACACCGGGGAGCTGTTTTTT.

The sample holds a few counts of this clone. The chain has TRBV4-2 and TRBJ2-1; D call uncertain. The CDR3 covers 13 residues. Germline values: CDR1 LGHNA, CDR2 YNFKEQ. V lost 1 base and J 8 bases, leaving 9 bases between the germline ends. CDR3: CASSQGVVDEQFF. DNA of the CDR3: TGTGCCAGCAGCCAAGGCGTGGTGGATGAGCAGTTCTTC.

The V call is TRBV5-1, the J call TRBJ1-4; D is undetermined. The length of the CDR3 is 14 residues. CDR1 and CDR2 (germline): SGHRS, YFSETQ. V shed 4 bases and J shed 3 bases, with 10 bases lying between them. DNA of the CDR3: TGCGCCAGCAGCCGGACGCCAGCTAATGAAAAACTGTTTTTT. Translated, it gives CASSRTPANEKLFF. Full variable domain (outside the CDR3, taken from reference TRBV5-1 and TRBJ1-4): KAGVTQTPRYLIKTRGQQVTLSCSPISGHRSVSWYQQTPGQGLQFLFEYFSETQRNKGNFPGRFSGRQFSNSRSEMNVSTLELGDSALYLCASSRTPANEKLFFGSGTQLSVL.

The chain couples TRBV7-3 to TRBJ1-5; the D is unclear. CDR1 is SGHTA, CDR2 FQGTGA, per germline. V was pared by 2 bases and J by 7 bases, with 9 bases between. The CDR3 consists of 13 residues. The CDR3 sequence is CASSLGRNQPQHF. CDR3 in DNA: TGTGCCAGCAGCTTAGGTAGGAACCAGCCCCAGCATTTT.

The chain employs TRBV6-5 and TRBJ2-2; 8 bases line up with TRBD1. The CDR3 runs 15 residues. The germline gives CDR1 MNHEY, CDR2 SVGAGI. Unmatched junction bases numbered 3, after V lost 6 bases and J lost 0 bases. CDR3 bases: TGTGCCAGCAGGACGGGACAGGCGAACACCGGGGAGCTGTTTTTT. Translated: CASRTGQANTGELFF.

The chain combines TRBV5-1 with TRBJ2-6, with D unresolved. Germline lookup yields CDR1 SGHRS and CDR2 YFSETQ. The V gene lost 1 base and the J gene lost 0 bases, with 8 bases spanning the gap. This CDR3 region has 16 residues. CDR3 sequence reads: CASSLMAYSGANVLTF. CDR3 coding DNA: TGCGCCAGCAGCTTGATGGCCTACTCTGGGGCCAACGTCCTGACTTTC.

The V and J genes are TRBV5-1 and TRBJ1-1, with D hard to call. Germline V lookup: CDR1 SGHRS, CDR2 YFSETQ. The CDR3 runs 14 residues. Trimming left V 1 base short and J 1 base short, with 8 bases between. CDR3 sequence reads: CASSLTRGNTEAFF. For the CDR3, the DNA is TGCGCCAGCAGCTTGACTCGGGGGAACACTGAAGCTTTCTTT.

The rearrangement links TRBV7-6 to TRBJ2-5; TRBD2 aligns across 10 bases. The CDR3 length is 16 residues. V lost 5 bases and J lost 1; bases outside the gene matches: 7. Germline CDR1 is SGHVS and CDR2 is FNYEAQ. CDR3 residues: CASSGQAGGRQETQYF. The CDR3 DNA reads TGTGCCAGCAGCGGCCAAGCGGGGGGGCGCCAAGAGACCCAGTACTTC.

The chain links TRBV30 to TRBJ1-5, with 7 bases fitting TRBD1. The germline V gene has CDR1 GTSNPN and CDR2 SVGIG (reference sequence). The V segment lost 5 bases and the J segment 2 bases; nucleotides outside the gene matches: 3. This CDR3 has 13 residues. CDR3 region: CAWQGEGNQPQHF. In DNA form, the CDR3 reads TGTGCCTGGCAGGGGGAGGGCAATCAGCCCCAGCATTTT.

The chain uses TRBV7-2 and TRBJ2-3, with a possible D match to TRBD2 (6 bases). Trimming shortened V by 5 bases and J by 4 bases, and 10 bases separated the two germline ends. The germline V gene has CDR1 SGHTA and CDR2 FQGNSA. The CDR3 contains 13 residues. CDR3 bases: TGTGCCAGCAGCACGACTAGTTCAGATACGCAGTATTTT. Amino acids: CASSTTSSDTQYF.

The chain joins TRBV5-4 to TRBJ1-2; D uncertain. The length of the CDR3 is 11 residues. V lost 7 bases to trimming and J lost 0 bases, with 4 bases between them. The V gene's germline CDR1 is SGHNT and CDR2 YYREEE (reference sequence). DNA of the CDR3: TGTGCCAGCGAAACTAACTATGGCTACACCTTC. Translating gives CASETNYGYTF.

The chain recombines TRBV25-1 with TRBJ2-3; weak D call: TRBD1 (7 bases). CDR1 is MGHDK, CDR2 SYGVNS, per germline. The CDR3 length is 15 residues. The V gene lost 5 bases and the J gene lost 3 bases, with 15 bases spanning the gap. CDR3 bases: TGTGCCAGCAGTACCCTGACAGGGAGGACAGATACGCAGTATTTT. It translates to CASSTLTGRTDTQYF. The full variable domain, in which reference TRBV25-1 and TRBJ2-3 provide the parts outside the CDR3, is EADIYQTPRYLVIGTGKKITLECSQTMGHDKMYWYQQDPGMELHLIHYSYGVNSTEKGDLSSESTVSRIRTEHFPLTLESARPSHTSQYLCASSTLTGRTDTQYFGPGTRLTVL.

The chain carries TRBV7-9 and TRBJ1-1; D is undetermined. Trimming removed 2 bases from V and 1 base from J, with 8 bases in between. CDR1 is SEHNR, CDR2 FQNEAQ, per germline (reference sequence). There are 14 residues in the CDR3. The CDR3 spells CASSLRAGNTEAFF. The CDR3 DNA is TGTGCCAGCAGCTTAAGGGCGGGGAACACTGAAGCTTTCTTT.

The chain has TRBV11-2 and TRBJ2-7, with a possible D match to TRBD2 (6 bases). The CDR3 consists of 16 residues. Trimming pared 1 base from V and 4 bases from J, leaving 17 bases between. Germline CDR1 is SGHAT and CDR2 is FQNNGV. CDR3 loop: CASSLGLGPAGYEQYF. DNA for the CDR3: TGTGCCAGCAGCTTAGGGTTAGGCCCCGCGGGGTACGAGCAGTACTTC.

The CDR3 bases are TGTGCCAGCAGCAGATTGACAGGGATAGGCAATCAGCCCCAGCATTTT. This gives the protein CASSRLTGIGNQPQHF. The rearrangement links TRBV28 to TRBJ1-5; 7 bases match TRBD1. Germline-derived CDR1 and CDR2 are MDHEN and SYDVKM. Germline trimming cut 6 bases from V and 2 bases from J; bases unmatched to any gene: 10. This CDR3 has 16 residues.

The chain couples TRBV6-1 to TRBJ1-2, with TRBD1 as a possible D gene (6 bases). The ends were cut back, 2 bases at V and 4 bases at J, with 23 bases in the middle. The germline gives CDR1 MNHNS, CDR2 SASEGT. This CDR3 has 18 amino acids. CDR3 protein: CASSEMRRRGIPFYGYTF. In DNA, the CDR3 is TGTGCCAGCAGTGAAATGAGGCGGAGGGGGATCCCTTTCTATGGCTACACCTTC.

The chain carries TRBV7-3 and TRBJ2-7; 11 nucleotides line up with TRBD2. Germline loops: CDR1 SGHTA, CDR2 FQGTGA. Losses at the gene ends were 5 bases for V and 0 bases for J; bases not matched to a gene: 3. The CDR3 has 15 residues. Here the CDR3 DNA reads TGTGCCAGCAGCCAACTAGCGGGGGCCTCCTACGAGCAGTACTTC. Protein sequence: CASSQLAGASYEQYF.

The J gene is TRBJ2-1, the V gene TRBV6-1; a possible D gene is TRBD2 (6 bases). This CDR3 spans 16 amino acids. The V end lost 0 bases, the J end lost 0 bases, and 9 bases lay between the germline ends. Germline loops: CDR1 MNHNS, CDR2 SASEGT. Here the CDR3 DNA reads TGTGCCAGCAGTGAAGCGGTAGCGGTCTCCTACAATGAGCAGTTCTTC. Its protein is CASSEAVAVSYNEQFF.